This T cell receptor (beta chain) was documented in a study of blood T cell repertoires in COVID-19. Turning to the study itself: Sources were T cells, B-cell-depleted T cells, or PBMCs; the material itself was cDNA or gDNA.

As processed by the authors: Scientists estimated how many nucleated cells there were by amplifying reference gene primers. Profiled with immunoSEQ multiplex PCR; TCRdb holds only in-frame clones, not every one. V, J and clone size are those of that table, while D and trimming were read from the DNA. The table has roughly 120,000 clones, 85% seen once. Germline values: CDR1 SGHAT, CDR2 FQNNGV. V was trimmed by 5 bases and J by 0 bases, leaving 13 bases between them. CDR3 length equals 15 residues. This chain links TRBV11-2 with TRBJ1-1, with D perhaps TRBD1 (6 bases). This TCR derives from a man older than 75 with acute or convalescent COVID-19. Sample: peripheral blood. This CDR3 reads CASSPRGQMNTEAFF. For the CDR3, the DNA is TGTGCCAGCAGCCCTCGAGGACAGATGAACACTGAAGCTTTCTTT.